The 11 T cell receptor beta chains below come from one sample, sequenced in a study of primary melanoma T cells and metastatic recurrence. Some clones are missing from TCRdb's copy, which holds only in-frame ones; the method was immunoSEQ multiplex PCR. This table holds under 65 clones. The sample comprised melanoma tumor tissue. The receptor source for this set is a human donor with melanoma.

The J gene is TRBJ1-1, the V gene TRBV19, with 7 positions matching TRBD1. V was clipped by 4 bases and J by 1 base; unmatched bases: 9. The CDR3 length is 16 residues. Germline CDR1 LNHDA, CDR2 SQIVND (reference sequence). CDR3 DNA sequence: TGTGCCAGTAGTACGAGGGACAGTTACTCGAACACTGAAGCTTTCTTT. Translating it yields CASSTRDSYSNTEAFF.

The chain combines TRBV19 with TRBJ1-6; D may be TRBD1 (6 bases). The CDR3 length is 14 residues. Germline V gene data show CDR1 as LNHDA and CDR2 as SQIVND (reference sequence). Trimming stripped 4 bases from V and 4 bases from J, with 8 bases between. CDR3 in amino acids: CASSTGQYNSPLHF. CDR3 nucleotides: TGTGCCAGTAGTACCGGACAGTATAATTCACCCCTCCACTTT.

The chain combines TRBV11-3 with TRBJ1-4; no clear D. The CDR3 is 15 amino acids. Germline values: CDR1 SGHNT, CDR2 YENEEA. Trimming took off 1 base at V and 2 bases at J, with 8 bases between the two ends. CDR3: CASSLVGGTNEKLFF. The CDR3, as DNA: TGTGCCAGCAGCTTAGTTGGTGGGACTAATGAAAAACTGTTTTTT.

On this clone itself: One end of the junction does not line up with germline, which may come from a read error. J is TRBJ1-2 and V is TRBV19; no firm D call. The CDR3 runs 13 residues. CDR1 is LNHDA and CDR2 is SQIVND in the germline V gene (reference sequence). CDR3: CATLGRSNYGYTF. CDR3 sequence (DNA): TGTGCCACCTTAGGACGGTCAAACTATGGCTACACCTTT.

The chain uses TRBV18 and TRBJ1-6, with 7 bases lining up with TRBD1. The CDR3 has 19 amino acids. The trim removed 3 bases at V and 3 bases at J, leaving 14 bases unmatched. Germline V lookup: CDR1 KGHSH, CDR2 LQKENI. The CDR3 DNA reads as TGTGCCAGCTCACCCAACTCCGGGACAGAGGGCATCTATAATTCACCCCTCCACTTT. This encodes CASSPNSGTEGIYNSPLHF. Full variable domain (remainder filled in from reference TRBV18 and TRBJ1-6): NAGVMQNPRHLVRRRGQEARLRCSPMKGHSHVYWYRQLPEEGLKFMVYLQKENIIDESGMPKERFSAEFPKEGPSILRIQQVVRGDSAAYFCASSPNSGTEGIYNSPLHFGNGTRLTVT.

The V gene is TRBV12-2, the J gene TRBJ2-4; TRBD2 is taken as the D call from the table, unchecked against the DNA. TRBV12-2 is tagged as a pseudogene. CDR3 size: 16 residues. For the CDR3, the DNA is TGTGCCAGTTACCGGGGGGTTGGCTTAGCCAAAAACATTCAGTACTTC. Its translation: CASYRGVGLAKNIQYF.

The rearrangement uses TRBV4-1 and TRBJ2-5; D may be TRBD1 (5 bases). Trimming cost V 2 bases and J 2 bases, with 15 bases left between them. This CDR3 is 16 amino acids long. Germline CDR1 is MGHRA and CDR2 is YSYEKL. CDR3 coding DNA: TGCGCCAGCAGCCAATATCGCCAGGGCGGACAAGAGACCCAGTACTTC. Translation gives CASSQYRQGGQETQYF.

This rearrangement joins TRBV19 to TRBJ2-5; TRBD2 matches 11 bases. Looked up from germline, CDR1 is LNHDA and CDR2 is SQIVND (reference sequence). The CDR3 contains 15 residues. The V gene end was trimmed by 8 bases and the J gene end by 3 bases; junction bases not matched to a gene: 8. CDR3 sequence: CASSSLTSGKETQYF. The DNA of the CDR3 is TGTGCCAGTTCAAGTTTGACTAGCGGGAAAGAGACCCAGTACTTC.

This sequence joins TRBV6-8 and TRBJ2-2; D gene unclear. The V and J ends lost 10 bases and 1 base respectively, with 19 bases between them. Germline CDR1 is MNHGY and CDR2 is SAAAGT. The CDR3 runs to 16 residues. CDR3 amino acids: CATPPYGTVNTGELFF. The CDR3 coding sequence is TGTGCCACCCCCCCTTATGGTACAGTGAACACCGGGGAGCTGTTTTTT.

In its sample, this clone was seen once. The rearrangement links TRBV28 to TRBJ2-5; 7 bases align to TRBD1. Germline assignment: CDR1 MDHEN and CDR2 SYDVKM. CDR3 length equals 16 residues. Trimming at V came to 6 bases and at J to 6 bases, leaving 16 bases not matched to a gene. CDR3 protein: CASSLSLTGFGKTQYF. In DNA, the CDR3 is TGTGCCAGCAGCCTCTCCCTGACAGGGTTCGGAAAGACCCAGTACTTC.

The V call is TRBV5-1, the J call TRBJ2-1; TRBD2 matches at 8 bases. Germline trimming cut 4 bases from V and 3 bases from J; bases unmatched to any gene: 9. The CDR3 extends over 16 amino acids. Germline-derived CDR1 and CDR2 are SGHRS and YFSETQ. The CDR3 loop reads CASSPWLAGGYNEQFF. DNA of the CDR3: TGCGCCAGCAGCCCCTGGTTGGCGGGGGGCTACAATGAGCAGTTCTTC.